This paragraph covers one T cell receptor beta chain sequence. The source of the sample is a study of T cell changes during pregnancy in multiple sclerosis. Assay used: immunoSEQ multiplex PCR; TCRdb lists only in-frame clones, some missing. Of 50,000 to 75,000 clones listed, 93% are singletons. The material was CD8+ T cells from peripheral blood mononuclear cells, obtained in the third trimester of pregnancy. This sequence originates from a female donor with multiple sclerosis, enrolled in a pregnancy study.

CDR3 nucleotide sequence: TGTGCCAGCAGCAGACTAGCGGGAGAGGATGAGACCCAGTACTTC. Protein: CASSRLAGEDETQYF. The J gene is TRBJ2-5, the V gene TRBV7-6; 12 bases are a match to TRBD2. The length of the CDR3 is 15 residues. Losses at the gene ends were 5 bases for V and 5 bases for J; bases not matched to a gene: 6. The germline V gene encodes CDR1 SGHVS and CDR2 FNYEAQ.